What follows are 15 T cell receptor beta chains derived from one specimen sequenced in a study of T cell changes during pregnancy in multiple sclerosis. Profiled with immunoSEQ multiplex PCR; TCRdb holds only in-frame clones, not every one. In the table there are approximately 27,000 clones, around 94% of which are singletons. The source was CD4+ T cells from peripheral blood mononuclear cells, collected in the first trimester of pregnancy. These receptors were obtained from a female donor with multiple sclerosis, enrolled in a pregnancy study.

The sample holds one count of this clone. CDR3 sequence (DNA): TGTGCCAGCACCTACAGGACAGGGTACAATTCACCCCTCCACTTT. Its protein product is CASTYRTGYNSPLHF. The gene calls are TRBV6-5 and TRBJ1-6, with 8 bases fitting TRBD1. Trimming at V came to 7 bases and at J to 7 bases, leaving 9 bases not matched to a gene. Germline lookup yields CDR1 MNHEY and CDR2 SVGAGI. The CDR3 is 15 residues long.

This clone was observed once. This chain connects TRBV15 to TRBJ1-1; D is perhaps TRBD1 (5 bases). The CDR3 consists of 13 residues. CDR1 and CDR2 from the germline V gene are LNHNV and YYDKDF (reference sequence). Trimming took 0 bases from V and 11 from J, leaving 13 bases between them. The CDR3 nucleotides are TGTGCCACCAGCAGAGATCCGGGGGTAAAGGCTTTCTTT. Protein sequence: CATSRDPGVKAFF. Complete variable domain (other parts from reference TRBV15 and TRBJ1-1): DAMVIQNPRYQVTQFGKPVTLSCSQTLNHNVMYWYQQKSSQAPKLLFHYYDKDFNNEADTPDNFQSRRPNTSFCFLDIRSPGLGDTAMYLCATSRDPGVKAFFGQGTRLTVV.

The rearrangement joins TRBV7-8 to TRBJ2-7; 8 bases match TRBD1. The V and J ends lost 1 base and 5 bases, in that order; junction bases with no gene match: 10. The CDR3 covers 16 residues. Germline V gene sequence: CDR1 SGHVS, CDR2 FQNEAQ. The CDR3 sequence: CASSLGPVTGADEQYF. CDR3 DNA: TGTGCCAGCAGCTTAGGGCCGGTGACAGGGGCCGACGAGCAGTACTTC.

The chain recombines TRBV7-9 with TRBJ1-1, with no clear D. Trimming left V 0 bases short and J 8 bases short, with 10 bases between. The CDR3 has 13 residues. The germline gives CDR1 SEHNR, CDR2 FQNEAQ (reference sequence). In DNA form, the CDR3 reads TGTGCCAGCAGCTTAGCAGTTGCCAGGGAAGCTTTCTTT. Encoded protein: CASSLAVAREAFF. Filled out from reference TRBV7-9 and TRBJ1-1, the complete variable domain reads DTGVSQNPRHKITKRGQNVTFRCDPISEHNRLYWYRQTLGQGPEFLTYFQNEAQLEKSRLLSDRFSAERPKGSFSTLEIQRTEQGDSAMYLCASSLAVAREAFFGQGTRLTVV.

This chain links TRBV19 with TRBJ2-3; 9 bases line up with TRBD2. Trimming took 9 bases from V and 2 from J; bases not matched to a gene: 6. Germline V gene data show CDR1 as LNHDA and CDR2 as SQIVND (reference sequence). This CDR3 has 14 residues. CDR3 region: CARRTSDFTDTQYF. In nucleotides, the CDR3 is TGTGCCAGAAGGACTAGCGACTTCACAGATACGCAGTATTTT.

The sample holds one count of this clone. The junction shows a germline mismatch at one end, possibly a read error. This chain links TRBV5-1 with TRBJ1-2, with 7 bases that match TRBD1. This CDR3 is 14 amino acids long. CDR1 is SGHRS, CDR2 YFSETQ, per germline. The CDR3 sequence: CASRQGQANYGYTF. The CDR3 DNA follows: TGCGCCAGCAGGCAAGGACAGGCTAACTATGGTTACACCTTC.

The genes are TRBV5-1 and TRBJ2-3; 9 nucleotides match TRBD2. Germline V gene sequence: CDR1 SGHRS, CDR2 YFSETQ. V gave up 4 bases and J gave up 8 bases; unmatched junction bases: 14. This CDR3 contains 16 residues. This CDR3 is CASSTTSRGGIGTQYF. CDR3 coding DNA: TGCGCCAGCAGCACCACCTCGCGGGGGGGCATCGGTACGCAGTATTTT. The full variable domain, with the rest looked up from reference TRBV5-1 and TRBJ2-3, is KAGVTQTPRYLIKTRGQQVTLSCSPISGHRSVSWYQQTPGQGLQFLFEYFSETQRNKGNFPGRFSGRQFSNSRSEMNVSTLELGDSALYLCASSTTSRGGIGTQYFGPGTRLTVL.

This clone was recorded once. The chain carries TRBV28 and TRBJ1-6; 8 nucleotides align to TRBD1. Germline CDR1 reads MDHEN; CDR2 reads SYDVKM. This CDR3 has 13 residues. V gave up 10 bases and J gave up 8 bases; unmatched junction bases: 7. CDR3: CATVQGGYSPLHF. DNA of the CDR3: TGTGCCACAGTACAGGGGGGTTATTCACCCCTCCACTTT.

The chain links TRBV2 to TRBJ2-6; D uncertain. Germline CDR1 SNHLY, CDR2 FYNNEI. Trimming took off 6 bases at V and 1 base at J, with 13 bases between the two ends. This CDR3 has 16 amino acids. This chain's CDR3 is CASSPLGFSGANVLTF. The CDR3 DNA sequence: TGTGCCAGCAGCCCCCTAGGATTTTCTGGGGCCAACGTCCTGACTTTC.

The chain carries TRBV7-9 and TRBJ2-2; TRBD1 matches 10 bases. V lost 8 bases, J lost 7 bases, and 7 bases stayed unmatched. Germline V lookup: CDR1 SEHNR, CDR2 FQNEAQ (reference sequence). CDR3 length: 14 amino acids. CDR3 sequence: CASRSTGGHGELFF. CDR3 nucleotide sequence: TGTGCCAGCCGCTCGACAGGGGGCCACGGGGAGCTGTTTTTT. Variable domain in full (rest from reference TRBV7-9 and TRBJ2-2): DTGVSQNPRHKITKRGQNVTFRCDPISEHNRLYWYRQTLGQGPEFLTYFQNEAQLEKSRLLSDRFSAERPKGSFSTLEIQRTEQGDSAMYLCASRSTGGHGELFFGEGSRLTVL.

This chain connects TRBV5-5 to TRBJ1-5, with 9 nucleotides matching TRBD1. Per germline, CDR1 SGHKS and CDR2 YYEKEE (reference sequence). J lost 7 bases, V lost 3 bases, and 5 bases had no gene match. The CDR3 loop spans 14 amino acids. Here the CDR3 DNA reads TGTGCCAGCAGCTCACAGGGGGCAATACAGCCCCAGCATTTT. Its translation is CASSSQGAIQPQHF.

In DNA, the CDR3 is TGCAGCGTCTTACAGGGTACGGCCGGGGAGCTGTTTTTT. This encodes CSVLQGTAGELFF. The chain has TRBV29-1 and TRBJ2-2; D may be TRBD1 (6 bases). The CDR3 is 13 amino acids. Trimming removed 6 bases from V and 6 bases from J, with 14 bases in between. Germline-derived CDR1 and CDR2 are SQVTM and ANQGSEA.

The J gene is TRBJ2-1, the V gene TRBV7-2, with 7 bases fitting TRBD2. The junction had 8 bases not matched to a gene; V was cut back by 2 bases and J by 1 base. The CDR3 is made up of 17 amino acids. Looked up from germline, CDR1 is SGHTA and CDR2 is FQGNSA. For the CDR3, the DNA is TGTGCCAGCAGCTTAAGGGCGGGAGACCGATCCTACAATGAGCAGTTCTTC. Protein product: CASSLRAGDRSYNEQFF.

The chain uses TRBV5-1 and TRBJ2-5, with 8 bases aligning to TRBD2. V was clipped by 4 bases and J by 4 bases; unmatched bases: 9. The CDR3 consists of 15 residues. Per germline, CDR1 SGHRS and CDR2 YFSETQ. The DNA for the CDR3 is TGCGCCAGCAGCCCTGGGGAGCGGGGGTTAGAGACCCAGTACTTC. Its translation is CASSPGERGLETQYF.

The rearrangement links TRBV9 to TRBJ2-1; 7 positions agree with TRBD2. The germline CDR1 and CDR2 sequences are SGDLS and YYNGEE. V lost 3 bases and J lost 0; bases outside the gene matches: 18. CDR3 length: 20 amino acids. This CDR3 is CASSAPRGSSGRVSYNEQFF. CDR3 in DNA: TGTGCCAGCAGCGCCCCCCGTGGGTCTTCGGGGAGGGTCTCCTACAATGAGCAGTTCTTC.